In its sample, the clone carrying this T cell receptor beta chain was seen once. These data come from a study of cytomegalovirus exposure and HLA in healthy donors. The donors (healthy individuals) were bone marrow donors. PCR used 60 Vbeta primers and 13 Jbeta primers. Assay: immunoSEQ multiplex PCR; the TCRdb copy retains only in-frame clones and omits some. The sample lists around 220,000 clones, more than 60% seen once, with about a sixth in the top ten. This CDR3 region has 13 residues. The germline V gene encodes CDR1 SGHAT and CDR2 FQNNGV. The V segment lost 5 bases and the J segment 10 bases; nucleotides outside the gene matches: 6.

This receptor was taken from a man aged 40-49 years in good health and CMV-seronegative. Sequenced sample: PBMCs. The chain combines TRBV11-2 with TRBJ2-1; 9 nucleotides align to TRBD1. The CDR3 here is CASSEGQGLEQFF. In nucleotides, the CDR3 is TGTGCCAGCAGCGAAGGACAGGGGTTGGAGCAGTTCTTC.